This TCR beta chain was sequenced for a study of blood T cell repertoires in COVID-19. Across the study: Spain, Italy and the United States supplied samples that represented acute and convalescent COVID-19. T cells, B-cell-depleted T cells, or PBMCs supplied cDNA or gDNA.

Participants, roughly 18 to 90 years old, spanned around 25 US areas. Germline-derived CDR1 and CDR2 are MDHEN and SYDVKM. The CDR3 extends over 14 amino acids. Trimming removed 1 base at V and 7 bases at J, with 11 bases between. The data were produced by immunoSEQ multiplex PCR, yet TCRdb's version contains in-frame clones alone and is incomplete. Counted here are 500,000 or so clones, approximately 90% occurring once; the ten biggest clones make up roughly 0.72%. The chain couples TRBV28 to TRBJ1-5; D is undetermined. Material: PBMCs or T cells enriched from blood (not recorded which). This sequence was found in a woman aged 18-35 years who had recovered from COVID-19. In DNA form, the CDR3 reads TGTGCCAGCAGTTTATCTCAGGAAATCCAGCCCCAGCATTTT. Translating gives CASSLSQEIQPQHF. The full variable domain, its missing parts supplied by reference TRBV28 and TRBJ1-5, is DVKVTQSSRYLVKRTGEKVFLECVQDMDHENMFWYRQDPGLGLRLIYFSYDVKMKEKGDIPEGYSVSREKKERFSLILESASTNQTSMYLCASSLSQEIQPQHFGDGTRLSIL.